Listed here are 14 T cell receptor beta chains from one sample, sequenced in a study of cytomegalovirus exposure and HLA in healthy donors (TCRdb year 2017). Libraries were constructed by the immunoSEQ multiplex PCR assay. The multiplex PCR relied on a mix of 60 forward primers for TCR Vbeta segments and 13 reverse primers for TCR Jbeta segments. Here the immuneACCESS table is served through TCRdb, limited to in-frame sequences with V and J called. Missing clones are a known gap in these copies; in checked studies unresolved V genes cover under half, and the rest lacks a known reason. The sample table holds 150,000 to 200,000 clones, of which approximately 71% were seen once. About 1.3% of the sample is held by the ten biggest clonotypes. Sequenced sample: PBMCs. The receptors were gathered from a middle-aged man in good health and CMV-seronegative.

V and J are TRBV7-2 and TRBJ1-5, with 8 bases matching TRBD1. There are 13 residues in the CDR3. The V gene end was trimmed by 5 bases and the J gene end by 7 bases; junction bases not matched to a gene: 4. The germline V gene has CDR1 SGHTA and CDR2 FQGNSA. Here the CDR3 DNA reads TGTGCCAGCAGCCAGGGGGCTAAACAGCCCCAGCATTTT. This sequence encodes CASSQGAKQPQHF.

This clone was seen only once. This chain connects TRBV4-1 to TRBJ1-1; 8 bases fit TRBD1. This CDR3 is 15 amino acids long. Germline V gene lookup returns CDR1 MGHRA and CDR2 YSYEKL. The trim removed 0 bases at V and 1 base at J, leaving 1 base unmatched. The CDR3 DNA reads TGCGCCAGCAGCCAAGAAGGGACAGGGAACACTGAAGCTTTCTTT. Encoded protein: CASSQEGTGNTEAFF.

This clone was picked up a small number of times. The chain employs TRBV6-1 and TRBJ2-7; TRBD2 might be the D (6 bases). The CDR3 loop spans 15 amino acids. With 1 base removed from V and 2 bases from J, the gap between germline ends came to 12 bases. Looked up from germline, CDR1 is MNHNS and CDR2 is SASEGT. CDR3 coding DNA: TGTGCCAGCAGTGAAGTGCGGGGTAGCCCCTACGAGCAGTACTTC. This gives the protein CASSEVRGSPYEQYF.

The chain couples TRBV25-1 to TRBJ2-7, with 11 nucleotides matching TRBD1. This CDR3 is built from 15 residues. Germline lookup yields CDR1 MGHDK and CDR2 SYGVNS. V lost 4 bases and J lost 3; bases outside the gene matches: 5. The CDR3 coding sequence is TGTGCCAGCAGTGGCACCGGGACAGGGGGCTACGAGCAGTACTTC. Protein product: CASSGTGTGGYEQYF.

The chain couples TRBV29-1 to TRBJ1-1; 7 bases match TRBD1. Germline V gives CDR1 SQVTM, CDR2 ANQGSEA. The CDR3 sequence is 12 residues long. The V and J ends lost 6 bases and 0 bases, in that order; junction bases with no gene match: 1. As DNA, the CDR3 is TGCAGCGTGGACAGGATGAACACTGAAGCTTTCTTT. This encodes CSVDRMNTEAFF.

In its sample, this clone was seen a few times. V usage is TRBV11-1 and J usage is TRBJ1-1, with D possibly TRBD1 on 5 matching bases. Trimming stripped 3 bases from V and 8 bases from J, with 10 bases between. Germline V CDR1 and CDR2: SGHAT, FQDESV (reference sequence). This CDR3 contains 12 residues. The CDR3 coding sequence is TGTGCCAGCAGCTTCTGGGGGGACGAAGCTTTCTTT. This sequence encodes CASSFWGDEAFF.

The chain employs TRBV6-5 and TRBJ2-7, with D possibly TRBD1 on 6 matching bases. The CDR3 sequence is 15 residues long. Trimming stripped 6 bases from V and 2 bases from J, with 17 bases between. Germline CDR1 is MNHEY and CDR2 is SVGAGI. The CDR3 DNA reads TGTGCCAGCAGCGAAACAGGGCCCCCCACCTACGAGCAGTACTTC. Its protein is CASSETGPPTYEQYF.

The CDR3 reads CASSLARANTGELFF. The CDR3 DNA sequence: TGTGCCAGCAGCTTAGCCAGGGCGAACACCGGGGAGCTGTTTTTT. The chain is built from TRBV7-8 and TRBJ2-2; the D gene is possibly TRBD1 (5 bases). The V gene's germline CDR1 is SGHVS and CDR2 FQNEAQ. Trimming shortened V by 0 bases and J by 0 bases, and 5 bases separated the two germline ends. The CDR3 contains 15 residues.

This clone was counted between two and nine times. The V and J genes are TRBV6-6 and TRBJ2-7, with 9 bases that match TRBD1. The germline gives CDR1 MNHNY, CDR2 SVGAGI (reference sequence). There are 15 residues in the CDR3. With 9 bases clipped from V and 3 bases from J, the junction kept 12 bases outside the gene matches. The DNA of the CDR3 is TGTGCCAGTGTAAAAGGCGCGGGACAGGGCTACGAGCAGTACTTC. It translates to CASVKGAGQGYEQYF.

For this clone: The germline gene is not matched at one end of the junction; a read error may be the cause. Other nucleotide sequences from this sample produce the same CDR3. The J gene is TRBJ1-6, the V gene TRBV4-3, with 7 bases identical to TRBD1. The CDR3 spans 15 residues. Germline CDR1 LGHNA, CDR2 YSLEER. The CDR3 sequence: CASSHGRGRNSPLHF. Here the CDR3 DNA reads TGCGCCAGCAGCCATGGTAGGGGGCGGAATTCCCCCCTCCACTTT.

The chain carries TRBV11-3 and TRBJ1-1, with no clear D. Germline loops: CDR1 SGHNT, CDR2 YENEEA. CDR3 length equals 13 residues. V lost 1 base and J 11 bases, leaving 14 bases between the germline ends. The chain's CDR3 is CASSLGAGTDAFF. The CDR3 region has the DNA TGTGCCAGCAGCTTAGGTGCAGGAACAGACGCTTTCTTT.

This clone was seen more than once but under ten times. The chain carries TRBV5-1 and TRBJ1-2, with 9 nucleotides matching TRBD1. Germline V gene sequence: CDR1 SGHRS, CDR2 YFSETQ. The CDR3 is made up of 13 amino acids. Trimming took 4 bases from V and 8 from J; bases not matched to a gene: 6. The chain's CDR3 is CASSLRTGDGYTF. The CDR3 DNA reads TGCGCCAGCAGCCTCCGGACAGGGGACGGCTACACCTTC. Combining the CDR3 with reference TRBV5-1 and TRBJ1-2 gives the whole variable domain KAGVTQTPRYLIKTRGQQVTLSCSPISGHRSVSWYQQTPGQGLQFLFEYFSETQRNKGNFPGRFSGRQFSNSRSEMNVSTLELGDSALYLCASSLRTGDGYTFGSGTRLTVV.

This clone occurred a few times. The CDR3 nucleotides are TGTGCCAGCAGAACAGGGACGGTGAACACTGAAGCTTTCTTT. Its protein is CASRTGTVNTEAFF. The chain has TRBV6-6 and TRBJ1-1; possibly TRBD1 for D (6 bases). V was trimmed by 6 bases and J by 0 bases, leaving 11 bases between them. CDR1 MNHNY and CDR2 SVGAGI come from the germline V gene (reference sequence). This CDR3 spans 14 amino acids.

The chain links TRBV7-6 to TRBJ1-4; D is possibly TRBD1 (6 bases). Germline CDR1 and CDR2: SGHVS and FNYEAQ. The CDR3 consists of 16 residues. V lost 3 bases to trimming and J lost 4 bases, with 15 bases between them. For the CDR3, the DNA is TGTGCCAGCAGCTTGGGGGCAGGGGCAAATAATGAAAAACTGTTTTTT. Translated: CASSLGAGANNEKLFF.